Below, 26 T cell receptor beta chains from the same sample are listed, as sequenced in a study of CD8 T cells in Susac syndrome. Reverse transcription used about 0.45 to 1 ug RNA and random hexamers. A single record per CDR3 protein comes from TCRdb applying MiXCR to the immunoSEQ multiplex PCR reads. The table records approximately 170,000 distinct CDR3 sequences, roughly nine tenths of them present only once. The specimen was CD4+ T cells from PBMCs. Receptors originate from a human donor in good health.

This clonotype came up a few times. This rearrangement joins TRBV9 to TRBJ1-1, with unresolved D. The ends were cut back, 2 bases at V and 1 base at J, with 9 bases in the middle. The CDR3 totals 14 residues. Looked up from germline, CDR1 is SGDLS and CDR2 is YYNGEE. The CDR3 sequence is CASSVGGRNTEAFF. CDR3 sequence (DNA): TGTGCCAGCAGCGTCGGAGGAAGGAACACTGAAGCTTTCTTT.

V gene TRBV5-8 combines with J gene TRBJ2-7; D is uncertain. CDR1 is SGHTS and CDR2 is YDEGEE in the germline V gene. The CDR3 totals 10 residues. Trimming pared 7 bases from V and 7 bases from J, leaving 9 bases between. DNA of the CDR3: TGTGCCAGCGCCTCTAGGGAGCAGTACTTC. Translated: CASASREQYF.

CDR3 region: CASRQGSQPQHF. The CDR3 nucleotides are TGTGCCAGCAGGCAGGGGAGTCAGCCCCAGCATTTT. The V call is TRBV28, the J call TRBJ1-5; tentatively, D is TRBD1 (6 bases). V was pared by 6 bases and J by 6 bases, with 9 bases between. The CDR3 sequence is 12 residues long. Per germline, CDR1 MDHEN and CDR2 SYDVKM.

V usage is TRBV6-6 and J usage is TRBJ2-5; D uncertain. V was clipped by 3 bases and J by 2 bases, with 4 bases between them. Germline lookup yields CDR1 MNHNY and CDR2 SVGAGI (reference sequence). The CDR3 contains 12 residues. The chain's CDR3 is CASSYGQETQYF. In DNA form, the CDR3 reads TGTGCCAGCAGTTATGGGCAAGAGACCCAGTACTTC.

The rearrangement uses TRBV12-3 or TRBV12-4 and TRBJ1-3; D is unclear. Trimming pared 3 bases from V and 4 bases from J, leaving 10 bases between. The CDR3 has 14 amino acids. CDR3 sequence (DNA): TGTGCCAGCAGTTTGCCAGGTTTAGGAAACACCATATATTTT. This translates into CASSLPGLGNTIYF.

This rearrangement joins TRBV28 to TRBJ1-4, with a tentative D call TRBD1 (5 bases). The germline CDR1 and CDR2 sequences are MDHEN and SYDVKM. With 8 bases removed from V and 11 bases from J, the gap between germline ends came to 15 bases. The CDR3 extends over 12 amino acids. This CDR3 reads CASALLGGKLFF. The CDR3 DNA reads TGTGCCAGCGCCCTGCTGGGGGGGAAACTGTTTTTT.

This rearrangement joins TRBV19 to TRBJ2-1, with TRBD2 matching 8 bases. Germline V lookup: CDR1 LNHDA, CDR2 SQIVND (reference sequence). The CDR3 is made up of 16 amino acids. J lost 5 bases, V lost 7 bases, and 13 bases had no gene match. For the CDR3, the DNA is TGTGCCAGTACCTATCTCAGCGGGAGAGGGAACAATGAGCAGTTCTTC. Translated, it gives CASTYLSGRGNNEQFF.

This chain connects TRBV7-9 to TRBJ1-1; 7 bases map to TRBD1. Trimming took 1 base from V and 8 from J; bases not matched to a gene: 1. Germline V CDR1 and CDR2: SEHNR, FQNEAQ (reference sequence). There are 12 residues in the CDR3. CDR3 nucleotides: TGTGCCAGCAGCTTAGGGGGACAGGAAGCTTTCTTT. This encodes CASSLGGQEAFF.

This chain links TRBV28 with TRBJ1-2; perhaps TRBD1 as D (6 bases). There are 14 residues in the CDR3. Germline loops: CDR1 MDHEN, CDR2 SYDVKM. Between the trimmed V and J ends, which lost 2 bases and 4 bases, there was a span of 11 bases. The CDR3 coding sequence is TGTGCCAGCAGTTTACTGGGACACATCTATGGCTACACCTTC. This sequence encodes CASSLLGHIYGYTF.

The chain couples TRBV6-5 to TRBJ2-7; TRBD1 aligns across 11 bases. This CDR3 has 14 residues. The germline V gene has CDR1 MNHEY and CDR2 SVGAGI. The V segment lost 7 bases and the J segment 4 bases; nucleotides outside the gene matches: 6. The DNA of the CDR3 is TGTGCCAGCAAACGGACAGGGGGCACTTACGAGCAGTACTTC. It is translated as CASKRTGGTYEQYF.

The rearrangement links TRBV30 to TRBJ1-1, with TRBD1 identical over 7 bases. The germline V gene has CDR1 GTSNPN and CDR2 SVGIG (reference sequence). Trimming took 5 bases from V and 0 from J; bases not matched to a gene: 9. The CDR3 has 15 amino acids. CDR3 in DNA: TGTGCCTGGGCAGGAGGCAGGGGGATGAACACTGAAGCTTTCTTT. It is translated as CAWAGGRGMNTEAFF.

The CDR3 DNA reads as TGCAGTGCTAGAGATCAGAGGGCCTCGTCGGCCCAGCATTTT. This encodes CSARDQRASSAQHF. The V call is TRBV20-1, the J call TRBJ1-5; unclear D gene. V shed 0 bases and J shed 11 bases, with 17 bases lying between them. The germline CDR1 and CDR2 sequences are DFQATT and SNEGSKA (reference sequence). The CDR3 consists of 14 residues.

The chain links TRBV28 to TRBJ1-5; no definite D call. Germline CDR1 reads MDHEN; CDR2 reads SYDVKM. The CDR3 covers 12 residues. The V end was cut by 3 bases, the J end by 9 bases, with 9 bases between. The CDR3: CASSFDLRPQHF. The CDR3 bases are TGTGCCAGCAGTTTCGACCTTCGGCCCCAGCATTTT.

The V call is TRBV9, the J call TRBJ2-5; D is perhaps TRBD2 (6 bases). Germline V gene data show CDR1 as SGDLS and CDR2 as YYNGEE. CDR3 length: 16 amino acids. V gave up 3 bases and J gave up 0 bases, with 15 bases separating them. The CDR3 loop is CASSAGGTRHQETQYF. CDR3 bases: TGTGCCAGCAGCGCCGGAGGGACTCGACACCAAGAGACCCAGTACTTC.

The rearrangement links TRBV5-1 to TRBJ2-7; 8 bases line up with TRBD2. The V and J ends lost 5 bases and 0 bases, in that order; junction bases with no gene match: 7. The CDR3 is made up of 15 amino acids. Germline-derived CDR1 and CDR2 are SGHRS and YFSETQ. The CDR3 DNA reads TGCGCCAGCAGTTATCTAGCGGGCAGCTCCTACGAGCAGTACTTC. It translates to CASSYLAGSSYEQYF. Combining the CDR3 with reference TRBV5-1 and TRBJ2-7 gives the whole variable domain KAGVTQTPRYLIKTRGQQVTLSCSPISGHRSVSWYQQTPGQGLQFLFEYFSETQRNKGNFPGRFSGRQFSNSRSEMNVSTLELGDSALYLCASSYLAGSSYEQYFGPGTRLTVT.

This chain uses TRBV6-2 or TRBV6-3 with TRBJ1-5; weak D call: TRBD1 (5 bases). V lost 8 bases to trimming and J lost 4 bases, with 9 bases between them. CDR1 is MNHEY and CDR2 is SVGEGT in the germline V gene. CDR3 size: 12 residues. CDR3 DNA sequence: TGTGCCAGCGATGAGGGGAATCAGCCCCAGCATTTT. This translates into CASDEGNQPQHF.

The CDR3 sequence is CASSSGGGDEKLFF. The CDR3 bases are TGTGCCAGCAGCTCGGGGGGCGGCGATGAAAAACTGTTTTTT. The chain carries TRBV5-4 and TRBJ1-4; a weak D match, TRBD1 (6 bases). In germline, CDR1 is SGHNT, CDR2 YYREEE (reference sequence). This CDR3 has 14 amino acids. The V and J ends lost 3 bases and 6 bases respectively, with 12 bases between them.

The chain has TRBV19 and TRBJ1-5, with 8 bases aligning to TRBD1. Germline V gives CDR1 LNHDA, CDR2 SQIVND (reference sequence). The CDR3 contains 13 residues. With 8 bases clipped from V and 5 bases from J, the junction kept 5 bases outside the gene matches. For the CDR3, the DNA is TGTGCCAGTTCTCCGGACAGGGATCAGCCCCAGCATTTT. Translating it yields CASSPDRDQPQHF.

This sequence joins TRBV19 and TRBJ2-1; D not resolved. Looked up from germline, CDR1 is LNHDA and CDR2 is SQIVND (reference sequence). This CDR3 region has 14 residues. The V end lost 4 bases, the J end lost 0 bases, and 7 bases lay between the germline ends. CDR3 in DNA: TGTGCCAGTAGTACAGAGAGCTCCTACAATGAGCAGTTCTTC. Translated: CASSTESSYNEQFF.

The chain recombines TRBV10-1 with TRBJ2-5, with 7 bases lining up with TRBD1. The V gene's germline CDR1 is WNHNN and CDR2 SYGVQD (reference sequence). Trimming at V came to 6 bases and at J to 0 bases, leaving 1 base not matched to a gene. This CDR3 has 13 residues. The CDR3 DNA reads TGCGCCAGCAGCAGGGGGTACCAAGAGACCCAGTACTTC. This gives the protein CASSRGYQETQYF.

The chain uses TRBV19 and TRBJ2-6; 7 positions agree with TRBD1. Germline CDR1 reads LNHDA; CDR2 reads SQIVND (reference sequence). V dropped 5 bases and J dropped 7; count of bases not matched to a gene: 17. This CDR3 has 18 amino acids. Written as DNA, the CDR3 is TGTGCCAGTAGTTCCGACAGGGTAAGGGCCTTTTCCGCCAACGTCCTGACTTTC. The encoded protein is CASSSDRVRAFSANVLTF.

V usage is TRBV20-1 and J usage is TRBJ2-6, with D unresolved. V was pared by 6 bases and J by 0 bases, with 9 bases between. This CDR3 has 14 amino acids. Germline CDR1 is DFQATT and CDR2 is SNEGSKA (reference sequence). CDR3 protein: CSATRDSGANVLTF. In nucleotides, the CDR3 is TGCAGTGCCACACGAGACTCTGGGGCCAACGTCCTGACTTTC.

The J gene is TRBJ1-2, the V gene TRBV18; D might be TRBD1 (6 bases). The length of the CDR3 is 11 residues. Germline loops: CDR1 KGHSH, CDR2 LQKENI. Trimming stripped 3 bases from V and 8 bases from J, with 7 bases between. The CDR3 DNA follows: TGTGCCAGCTCACCCGGACAGGGCTACACCTTC. It yields the protein CASSPGQGYTF.

The J gene is TRBJ2-1, the V gene TRBV12-3 or TRBV12-4; 11 bases match TRBD2. V shed 2 bases and J 1 base; nucleotides not matched to a gene: 7. CDR3 length: 18 amino acids. The CDR3 coding sequence is TGTGCCAGCAGTTTATTGGCTAGCGGGAGGAGGTCCTACAATGAGCAGTTCTTC. Translation: CASSLLASGRRSYNEQFF.

The CDR3 DNA is TGTGCCAGCATTGGCGTCGGTTTTGCCGGGGAGCTGTTTTTT. It yields the protein CASIGVGFAGELFF. This chain connects TRBV2 to TRBJ2-2; D unclear. Trimming shortened V by 7 bases and J by 6 bases, and 15 bases separated the two germline ends. From germline, CDR1 is SNHLY and CDR2 FYNNEI. The CDR3 has 14 residues. The entire variable domain, with the rest obtained from reference TRBV2 and TRBJ2-2, is as follows: EPEVTQTPSHQVTQMGQEVILRCVPISNHLYFYWYRQILGQKVEFLVSFYNNEISEKSEIFDDQFSVERPDGSNFTLKIRSTKLEDSAMYFCASIGVGFAGELFFGEGSRLTVL.

The J gene is TRBJ2-5, the V gene TRBV20-1, with D tentatively TRBD2 (5 bases). This CDR3 is 11 amino acids long. V lost 0 bases, J lost 10 bases, and 9 bases lay in between. Looked up from germline, CDR1 is DFQATT and CDR2 is SNEGSKA (reference sequence). The CDR3 is CSARDQEVQYF. Written as DNA, the CDR3 is TGCAGTGCTAGAGATCAGGAGGTCCAGTACTTC.